This TCR beta chain emerged from a study of human T cells and chemical hapten exposure (dated by TCRdb to the early 2020s). Notes on the research overall: For sensitization, 2% DPC in acetone was applied to an approximately 2 cm by approximately 2 cm area of upper inner arm skin. Throughout the study period of about 22 weeks, patients also received therapeutic DPC doses to the scalp every week. Most of the patients in the cohort were female, and the cohort covered alopecia areata with under or over 50% scalp involvement, alopecia totalis and alopecia universalis. Libraries were pooled for sequencing, and variation in per-sample TCR yields was attributed mainly to small differences in library volumes within the pool. Patch testing was performed on the upper back with Finn chambers containing 0.01% DPC, and the patch tests were scored after 6 days according to International Contact Dermatitis Research Group standards. Patient blood was sampled pre-sensitization (week 0) and at 2, 6 and about 24 weeks after DPC sensitization. About 30 alopecia patients provided blood for TCR sequencing at one to four time points (pre-sensitization, 2, 6 and 24 weeks). This study followed changes in the peripheral blood TCR repertoire in vivo during primary and secondary sensitization of alopecia patients to the hapten diphenylcyclopropenone (DPC).

The time point label for this specimen denotes: patch test 1, 2 weeks after DPC sensitization. The sample's treatment or condition, from its label and the paper: therapeutic diphenylcyclopropenone sensitization with weekly scalp DPC. Blood at each patch-test visit was drawn before the patch test was applied. Patients were eligible if aged 18 to 70, diagnosed with alopecia and judged suitable for DPC therapy, and pregnant patients were excluded. Unfractionated whole blood was collected in Tempus Blood RNA tubes, and total RNA was extracted from that blood. Overall study results and their limits: DPC sensitization did not change the number of TCRs with a frequency above 1 in 1000, and there was no evidence of changes in global repertoire structure. After repeated subsampling, the strength of the expansion versus patch-test correlation and the threshold at which it became significant changed. Because all patients had alopecia, a presumed autoimmune disease, the immune response of the patients might differ from that of healthy individuals. Patch test score correlated positively with the number of PT1 expanded TCRs, reaching significance at thresholds 8, 16 and 32 but not at 4. Expanded TCRs formed significantly more large CDR3 similarity clusters than pre-sensitization or healthy control sets, consistent with antigen-driven responses.

The CDR3 starts with the cysteine, ends with the phenylalanine, and has 12 residues. Only CDR3 DNA remains: 36 bases, in frame from the first base. V and J are trimmed by 7 bases and 5 bases, and the gene matches miss 4 bases of the junction. Based on the germline V gene, the CDR1 and CDR2 sequences are MNHEY and SVGAGI. Library preparation was by RACE. TCRdb names NextSeq 500 as the instrument used. During library preparation, unique molecular identifiers were attached to individual cDNA molecules so that TCRs could be counted in a quantitative, reproducible way. Each blood RNA sample was used to sequence both TCR alpha and TCR beta chains. The authors processed their data as follows. The median number of TCRs per sample was 95,638, ranging from roughly 23,224 to 690,600. The Decombinator software suite was used to annotate the V, J and CDR3 of the TCR reads. For PS versus PT1 abundance plots, all samples were subsampled to the same number of TCRs (28,000). TCRs were defined as expanded if absent before sensitization and observed at least eight times at the 2-week time point. TCRdb applied fastp at Q25 and MiXCR to the public reads, then kept only in-frame beta chains. One record per CDR3 amino acid sequence lists the most common genes and DNA. These V and J calls are TCRdb output, not the study's own analysis. Recorded for this sample are 380,000 or so distinct CDR3 sequences; approximately 4.4% of them occurred a single time. In total, the top ten clones hold 2% to 2.5% of the sample.

This clonotype occurred many times. Its antigen is still unknown. No much larger clone exists at a distance of one base, and base qualities are not known. Here the sequenced sample was whole blood, taken in connection with sensitization to the hapten diphenylcyclopropenone (DPC). Here the chain combines TRBV6-5 and TRBJ2-7; 8 middle bases align to TRBD1. The TCR sequence derives from a woman between 50 and 59 years old with alopecia areata. Some clones in this sample may be carry-over from other donors' samples. The nucleotide sequence reads TGTGCCAGCAATTCAGGGGGCAACGAGCAGTACTTC. Its translation reads: CASNSGGNEQYF.